One TCR beta chain is described in this entry. What it binds is unknown. V lost 2 bases, J lost 4 bases, and 11 bases lay in between. This CDR3 contains 14 residues. Germline V CDR1 and CDR2: MGHDK, SYGVNS. This entry belongs to a study of cytomegalovirus exposure and HLA in healthy donors. Study results and caveats: Several of the most significant clusters appeared linked to common viral pathogens, based on a later analysis. Most of the CMV-associated TCR beta chains (in a later analysis) appeared to be HLA-restricted. According to a later analysis, donors in an Asian-associated ancestry cluster reportedly had fewer N-insertions than the approximately 670-donor mean. Serostatus for CMV was the only available immune exposure information.

With 60 Vbeta and 13 Jbeta primers, the PCR was carried out. The protocol was immunoSEQ multiplex PCR, while the TCRdb copy is restricted to in-frame clones and leaves out a portion. The sample's table shows some 150,000 clones. Specimen: PBMCs. This sequence originates from a woman aged 18-30 years in good health and CMV-seropositive. The V call is TRBV25-1, the J call TRBJ1-2; D is unresolved. CDR3 residues: CASSEETGLYGYTF. CDR3 in DNA: TGTGCCAGCAGTGAAGAAACCGGACTCTATGGCTACACCTTC.